A selection of T cell receptor beta chains follows, all from one sample in a study of OX40 agonist ivuxolimab in advanced cancers. Assay: immunoSEQ multiplex PCR; the TCRdb copy retains only in-frame clones and omits some. The profile covers 43,000 or so clones, with approximately 91% appearing a single time and about 14% taken by the ten largest. This material consisted of CD4+ or CD8+ T cells sorted from blood, taken in a trial of the OX40 agonist ivuxolimab. The receptors come from an adult with an advanced solid tumor such as melanoma, head and neck, liver or kidney cancer. Both conserved end residues are part of each CDR3. Each record gives: clone size, J gene, D gene, V gene, CDR3 DNA, CDR3 protein. A D gene is named only where the DNA matches it firmly. Clone size is stated in some rows and not others, as once, few, many or a class when expanded.

clone_size: NA; j_call: TRBJ2-1; d_call: NA; v_call: TRBV7-3; cdr3_nt: TGTGCCAGCAGCTTAGGAGCGACAGACTCCTACAATGAGCAGTTCTTC; cdr3_aa: CASSLGATDSYNEQFF
clone_size: NA; j_call: TRBJ2-2; d_call: NA; v_call: TRBV6-1; cdr3_nt: TGTGCCAGCAGTGCCAGACAGGGAGGAGGTAACGGGGAGCTGTTTTTT; cdr3_aa: CASSARQGGGNGELFF
clone_size: NA; j_call: TRBJ2-7; d_call: NA; v_call: TRBV25-1; cdr3_nt: TGTGCCAGCAGTGCGTTACAGGGCACGTACGAGCAGTACTTC; cdr3_aa: CASSALQGTYEQYF
clone_size: once; j_call: TRBJ2-6; d_call: NA; v_call: TRBV10-3; cdr3_nt: TGTGCCATCAGTGAGGGGTCTGGGGCCAACGTCCTGACTTTC; cdr3_aa: CAISEGSGANVLTF
clone_size: once; j_call: TRBJ2-4; d_call: TRBD2; v_call: TRBV7-9; cdr3_nt: TGTGCCAGCAGCTTCGGTCGGGGGGAGAGGAACATTCAGTACTTC; cdr3_aa: CASSFGRGERNIQYF
clone_size: NA; j_call: TRBJ2-1; d_call: TRBD2; v_call: TRBV30; cdr3_nt: TGTGCCTGGAGGACGCTAGCGGGACCCAATGAGCGGTTCTTC; cdr3_aa: CAWRTLAGPNERFF
clone_size: NA; j_call: TRBJ2-2; d_call: NA; v_call: TRBV18; cdr3_nt: TGTGCCAGCTCACCTATTCCGGAGAACACCGGGGAGCTGTTTTTT; cdr3_aa: CASSPIPENTGELFF
clone_size: NA; j_call: TRBJ2-1; d_call: NA; v_call: TRBV5-1; cdr3_nt: TGCGCCAGCAGCCACGAACCGTGGACGGCGGAGCAGTTCTTC; cdr3_aa: CASSHEPWTAEQFF
clone_size: NA; j_call: TRBJ1-1; d_call: NA; v_call: TRBV28; cdr3_nt: TGTGCCAGCAGTTTGGGACGGAGGAACACTGAAGCTTTCTTT; cdr3_aa: CASSLGRRNTEAFF
clone_size: NA; j_call: TRBJ2-7; d_call: NA; v_call: TRBV19; cdr3_nt: TGTGCCAGTAGTATTTATCAAGGGTCGGCCTACGAGCAGTACTTC; cdr3_aa: CASSIYQGSAYEQYF
clone_size: NA; j_call: TRBJ1-4; d_call: NA; v_call: TRBV27; cdr3_nt: TGTGCCAGCAGTTTCGCGGGGGAAAAACTGTTTTTT; cdr3_aa: CASSFAGEKLFF
clone_size: NA; j_call: TRBJ1-4; d_call: NA; v_call: TRBV6-5; cdr3_nt: TGTGCCAGCAGTTACACTTGGGATGAAAAACTGTTTTTT; cdr3_aa: CASSYTWDEKLFF
clone_size: NA; j_call: TRBJ1-1; d_call: TRBD1; v_call: TRBV5-1; cdr3_nt: TGCGCCAGCAGCTTAGGACAGGTAGGGGCCAAACACACTGAAGCTTTCTTT; cdr3_aa: CASSLGQVGAKHTEAFF
clone_size: NA; j_call: TRBJ2-1; d_call: TRBD1; v_call: TRBV27; cdr3_nt: TGTGCCAGCAGTTTAGCTACAGGGGGCACTGAGCAGTTCTTC; cdr3_aa: CASSLATGGTEQFF
clone_size: NA; j_call: TRBJ2-5; d_call: TRBD2; v_call: TRBV27; cdr3_nt: TGTGCCAGCAGTCTGACTAGCGGGCCCAGACGGGAGACCCAGTACTTC; cdr3_aa: CASSLTSGPRRETQYF
clone_size: NA; j_call: TRBJ2-6; d_call: NA; v_call: TRBV5-1; cdr3_nt: TGCGCCAGCAGCTTGCCAAACAGGGCTGGGGCCAACGTCCTGACTTTC; cdr3_aa: CASSLPNRAGANVLTF
clone_size: NA; j_call: TRBJ2-7; d_call: NA; v_call: TRBV25-1; cdr3_nt: TGTGCCAGCAGTCTTGTTGACCTTTTCGGGGCCGAGCAGTACTTC; cdr3_aa: CASSLVDLFGAEQYF
clone_size: NA; j_call: TRBJ2-5; d_call: NA; v_call: TRBV18; cdr3_nt: TGTGCCAGCTCACTGGGACGGGCCCAAGAGACCCAGTACTTC; cdr3_aa: CASSLGRAQETQYF
clone_size: NA; j_call: TRBJ2-1; d_call: NA; v_call: TRBV30; cdr3_nt: TGTGCCTGGAGTCCAGGGGTTGAGCAGTTCTTC; cdr3_aa: CAWSPGVEQFF
clone_size: NA; j_call: TRBJ1-5; d_call: NA; v_call: TRBV25-1; cdr3_nt: TGTGCCAGCAGACCGCGGCTCGTCAATCAGCCCCAGCATTTT; cdr3_aa: CASRPRLVNQPQHF
clone_size: few; j_call: TRBJ1-4; d_call: TRBD1; v_call: TRBV6-4; cdr3_nt: TGTGCCAGCAGTGAAGGACAGGGGGAGCGTGAAAAACTGTTTTTT; cdr3_aa: CASSEGQGEREKLFF
clone_size: NA; j_call: TRBJ1-1; d_call: NA; v_call: TRBV18; cdr3_nt: TGTGCCAGCTCGACCGGAACGGGCCAGAACACTGAAGCTTTCTTT; cdr3_aa: CASSTGTGQNTEAFF
clone_size: few; j_call: TRBJ1-5; d_call: TRBD1; v_call: TRBV2; cdr3_nt: TGTGCCAGCAGTGGGACAGGGTCCAATCAGCCCCAGCATTTT; cdr3_aa: CASSGTGSNQPQHF
clone_size: NA; j_call: TRBJ2-7; d_call: NA; v_call: TRBV14; cdr3_nt: TGTGCCAGCAGCAAAGGACATTTAATGGGCCAAGGCGAGCAGTACTTC; cdr3_aa: CASSKGHLMGQGEQYF
clone_size: NA; j_call: TRBJ1-5; d_call: NA; v_call: TRBV6-6; cdr3_nt: TGTGCCAGCAGTTACTTCTCAGGGACCAGCAATCAGCCCCAGCATTTT; cdr3_aa: CASSYFSGTSNQPQHF
clone_size: NA; j_call: TRBJ2-1; d_call: TRBD2; v_call: TRBV5-4; cdr3_nt: TGTGCCAGCACCCCGACCCCACTAGCGCTCTACAATGAGCAGTTCTTC; cdr3_aa: CASTPTPLALYNEQFF
clone_size: NA; j_call: TRBJ1-2; d_call: NA; v_call: TRBV2; cdr3_nt: TGTGCCAGCAGTGAGGAGAGGGCGTATGGCTACACCTTC; cdr3_aa: CASSEERAYGYTF
clone_size: NA; j_call: TRBJ2-4; d_call: NA; v_call: TRBV11-3; cdr3_nt: TGTGCCAGCAGCTTAGATTTCTTGAACATTCAGTACTTC; cdr3_aa: CASSLDFLNIQYF
clone_size: once; j_call: TRBJ2-3; d_call: NA; v_call: TRBV20-1; cdr3_nt: TGCAGTCCTCCACCTGGGGTAATGCAGTATTTT; cdr3_aa: CSPPPGVMQYF
clone_size: once; j_call: TRBJ2-3; d_call: NA; v_call: TRBV10-1; cdr3_nt: TGCGCCAGCGAGGACAGCACAGATACGCAGTATTTT; cdr3_aa: CASEDSTDTQYF
clone_size: NA; j_call: TRBJ2-5; d_call: TRBD2; v_call: TRBV18; cdr3_nt: TGTGCCAGCTCACCACCGACTAGCGCTCAAGAGACCCAGTACTTC; cdr3_aa: CASSPPTSAQETQYF
clone_size: NA; j_call: TRBJ2-7; d_call: NA; v_call: TRBV7-9; cdr3_nt: TGTGCCAGCAGCTTAAACGGACAAAGGAGGGGGCTAAGGGAGCAGTACTTC; cdr3_aa: CASSLNGQRRGLREQYF
clone_size: NA; j_call: TRBJ2-3; d_call: NA; v_call: TRBV18; cdr3_nt: TGTGCCAGCTCACCACGGGGTTTAGATACGCAGTATTTT; cdr3_aa: CASSPRGLDTQYF
clone_size: NA; j_call: TRBJ1-2; d_call: TRBD1; v_call: TRBV7-8; cdr3_nt: TGTGCCAGCAGCTTAGCGACAGGGAGGGGCTATGGCTACACCTTC; cdr3_aa: CASSLATGRGYGYTF
clone_size: NA; j_call: TRBJ2-1; d_call: NA; v_call: TRBV27; cdr3_nt: TGTGCCAGCAGTTTAGGACCGCTCAATGAGCAGTTCTTC; cdr3_aa: CASSLGPLNEQFF
clone_size: NA; j_call: TRBJ2-2; d_call: TRBD1; v_call: TRBV7-2; cdr3_nt: TGTGCCAGCAGCTTAGGGGGGACAGCGAACACCGGGGAGCTGTTTTTT; cdr3_aa: CASSLGGTANTGELFF
clone_size: NA; j_call: TRBJ2-3; d_call: NA; v_call: TRBV6-5; cdr3_nt: TGTGCCACCGTGATGGGGTTTTCTAGCACAGATACGCAGTATTTT; cdr3_aa: CATVMGFSSTDTQYF
clone_size: NA; j_call: TRBJ2-7; d_call: TRBD1; v_call: TRBV10-3; cdr3_nt: TGTGCCATCAGTGACTCCGGGACAGGGATTTCCTACGAGCAGTACTTC; cdr3_aa: CAISDSGTGISYEQYF
clone_size: NA; j_call: TRBJ1-4; d_call: TRBD1; v_call: TRBV28; cdr3_nt: TGTGCCAGCAGTTTATGGATGACAGGGTTGGGTGAAAAACTGTTTTTT; cdr3_aa: CASSLWMTGLGEKLFF
clone_size: NA; j_call: TRBJ2-3; d_call: NA; v_call: TRBV9; cdr3_nt: TGTGCCAGCAGCGTAGATTTCCTGGCAGATACGCAGTATTTT; cdr3_aa: CASSVDFLADTQYF
clone_size: NA; j_call: TRBJ1-5; d_call: NA; v_call: TRBV18; cdr3_nt: TGTGCCAGCTCACCATCGAGCAATCAGCCCCAGCATTTT; cdr3_aa: CASSPSSNQPQHF
clone_size: NA; j_call: TRBJ2-1; d_call: NA; v_call: TRBV7-3; cdr3_nt: TGTGCCAGCAGCTTTAGTGGCAATGAGCAGTTCTTC; cdr3_aa: CASSFSGNEQFF
clone_size: NA; j_call: TRBJ1-1; d_call: NA; v_call: TRBV28; cdr3_nt: TGTGCCAGCAGGCTGAGCGACTACACGATGAACACTGAAGCTTTCTTT; cdr3_aa: CASRLSDYTMNTEAFF
clone_size: NA; j_call: TRBJ2-1; d_call: NA; v_call: TRBV7-8; cdr3_nt: TGTGCCACCAAAGCTGTGGGAGGGGGCTACTACAATGAGCAGTTCTTC; cdr3_aa: CATKAVGGGYYNEQFF
clone_size: few; j_call: TRBJ1-1; d_call: NA; v_call: TRBV5-1; cdr3_nt: TGCGCCAGCAGCGACTGGGACAAGGAAGCTTTCTTT; cdr3_aa: CASSDWDKEAFF
clone_size: NA; j_call: TRBJ2-5; d_call: NA; v_call: TRBV28; cdr3_nt: TGTGCCAGCAGTTCCTTGGGATTGGAAGAGACCCAGTACTTC; cdr3_aa: CASSSLGLEETQYF
clone_size: NA; j_call: TRBJ2-3; d_call: NA; v_call: TRBV6-4; cdr3_nt: TGTGCCAGCAGTGAGGACACGCACACAGATACGCAGTATTTT; cdr3_aa: CASSEDTHTDTQYF
clone_size: NA; j_call: TRBJ1-2; d_call: NA; v_call: TRBV19; cdr3_nt: TGTGCCAGTACTCCGGGACAAAGCTATGGCTACACCTTC; cdr3_aa: CASTPGQSYGYTF
clone_size: NA; j_call: TRBJ2-1; d_call: TRBD2; v_call: TRBV9; cdr3_nt: TGTGCCAGCAGCACGGGACTAGCGGGAGGCGGATTACAAAGGAATGAGCAGTTCTTC; cdr3_aa: CASSTGLAGGGLQRNEQFF
clone_size: NA; j_call: TRBJ2-7; d_call: NA; v_call: TRBV28; cdr3_nt: TGTGCCAGCATCTCTGGGGGCAGGGCGGGCGAGCAGTACTTC; cdr3_aa: CASISGGRAGEQYF